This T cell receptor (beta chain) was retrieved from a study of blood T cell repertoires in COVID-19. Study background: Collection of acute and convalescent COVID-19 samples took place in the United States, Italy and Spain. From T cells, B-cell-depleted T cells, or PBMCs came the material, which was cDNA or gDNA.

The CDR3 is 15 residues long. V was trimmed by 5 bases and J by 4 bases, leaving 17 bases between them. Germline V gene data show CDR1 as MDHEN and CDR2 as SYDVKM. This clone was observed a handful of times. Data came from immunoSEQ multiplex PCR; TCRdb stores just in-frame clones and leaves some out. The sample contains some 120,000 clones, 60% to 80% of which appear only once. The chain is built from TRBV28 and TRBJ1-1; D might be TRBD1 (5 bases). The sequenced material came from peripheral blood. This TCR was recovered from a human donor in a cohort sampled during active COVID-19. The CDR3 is CASSKRGHDPTEAFF. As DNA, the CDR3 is TGTGCCAGCAGTAAGAGAGGACACGACCCCACTGAAGCTTTCTTT.